These 21 T cell receptor beta chains were all obtained from the same sample, sequenced in a study of T cell changes during pregnancy in multiple sclerosis (dated by TCRdb to the late 2010s). Receptors were amplified or captured by the immunoSEQ multiplex PCR assay. What TCRdb holds here is the immuneACCESS table cut down to in-frame rearrangements. Part of the clones is not present; checked against another copy, under half of the missing clones reflect an unresolved V gene, and the others are unexplained. The sample has 70,000 to 100,000 clones on record, roughly 91% of them singletons. The ten largest account for 1% of the sample. Specimen: peripheral blood, collected in the first trimester of pregnancy. These receptor sequences come from a female donor with multiple sclerosis, enrolled in a pregnancy study.

The chain combines TRBV5-4 with TRBJ1-5; no reliable D call. The CDR3 totals 14 residues. V dropped 0 bases and J dropped 1 base, with 5 bases sitting between them. Germline V gives CDR1 SGHNT, CDR2 YYREEE (reference sequence). The CDR3 DNA sequence: TGTGCCAGCAGCTTGGGAGGGAGCAATCAGCCCCAGCATTTT. Translated: CASSLGGSNQPQHF.

V usage is TRBV4-1 and J usage is TRBJ1-3; D is unclear. This CDR3 region has 14 residues. V was cut by 3 bases and J by 4 bases, with 10 bases left in between. Germline assignment: CDR1 MGHRA and CDR2 YSYEKL. CDR3 nucleotide sequence: TGCGCCAGCAGCCAGCCTCGTGAGGGAAACACCATATATTTT. This sequence encodes CASSQPREGNTIYF.

The rearrangement uses TRBV18 and TRBJ2-1; 12 bases align to TRBD1. This CDR3 has 14 residues. V lost 3 bases and J lost 7; bases outside the gene matches: 1. Germline-derived CDR1 and CDR2 are KGHSH and LQKENI. The CDR3 spells CASSPGQGANEQFF. In DNA, the CDR3 is TGTGCCAGCTCACCGGGACAGGGGGCGAATGAGCAGTTCTTC.

The genes are TRBV7-2 and TRBJ1-2; 8 bases map to TRBD1. Per the germline V gene, CDR1 is SGHTA and CDR2 is FQGNSA. The CDR3 has 16 residues. J lost 3 bases, V lost 0 bases, and 6 bases had no gene match. DNA of the CDR3: TGTGCCAGCAGCTTAGCGCGGGACAGGACAGACTATGGCTACACCTTC. Amino acid sequence: CASSLARDRTDYGYTF.

The rearrangement uses TRBV11-2 and TRBJ2-1; 10 bases match TRBD2. Germline loops: CDR1 SGHAT, CDR2 FQNNGV. The V gene end was trimmed by 8 bases and the J gene end by 6 bases; junction bases not matched to a gene: 7. The CDR3 runs to 14 residues. The CDR3 sequence: CASQPGLAANEQFF. Here the CDR3 DNA reads TGTGCCAGCCAACCCGGACTAGCGGCCAATGAGCAGTTCTTC.

This chain joins TRBV28 and TRBJ2-7; TRBD2 agrees at 7 bases. The CDR3 totals 15 residues. V shed 5 bases and J 6 bases; nucleotides not matched to a gene: 13. Germline assignment: CDR1 MDHEN and CDR2 SYDVKM. This CDR3 reads CASSRAGVGDREQYF. The CDR3 nucleotides read TGTGCCAGCAGTAGGGCGGGAGTAGGGGATCGCGAGCAGTACTTC.

The CDR3 region is CASSRDRAANQPQHF. DNA of the CDR3: TGTGCCAGCAGTCGTGACAGGGCGGCAAATCAGCCCCAGCATTTT. J is TRBJ1-5 and V is TRBV7-6; 7 bases map to TRBD1. CDR1 is SGHVS and CDR2 is FNYEAQ in the germline V gene. This CDR3 region has 15 residues. J lost 4 bases, V lost 6 bases, and 9 bases had no gene match.

The chain combines TRBV2 with TRBJ2-1; TRBD2 agrees at 9 bases. The CDR3 is 15 residues long. Germline CDR1 reads SNHLY; CDR2 reads FYNNEI. With 5 bases clipped from V and 3 bases from J, the junction kept 5 bases outside the gene matches. In nucleotides, the CDR3 is TGTGCCAGCAGTTTAGCGGGAGTTGACTACAATGAGCAGTTCTTC. Its translation is CASSLAGVDYNEQFF.

This rearrangement joins TRBV21-1 to TRBJ2-7; TRBD1 was called by the table and not checked on the DNA. TRBV21-1 is a recognized pseudogene. The CDR3 loop spans 14 amino acids. DNA of the CDR3: TGTGCCAGCAGCCTGTGGACAGGGTACGTCGAGCAGTACTTC. The encoded protein is CASSLWTGYVEQYF.

This rearrangement joins TRBV7-2 to TRBJ2-5; D is unclear. CDR1 is SGHTA, CDR2 FQGNSA, per germline. The CDR3 spans 11 residues. Trimming cost V 1 base and J 7 bases, with 4 bases left between them. The CDR3 protein is CASSLDRTQYF. CDR3 in DNA: TGTGCCAGCAGCTTAGATAGGACCCAGTACTTC.

The chain employs TRBV19 and TRBJ2-7, with D unclear. From germline, CDR1 is LNHDA and CDR2 SQIVND (reference sequence). CDR3 length: 13 amino acids. V was trimmed by 5 bases and J by 6 bases, leaving 14 bases between them. CDR3 nucleotide sequence: TGTGCCAGTAGTCAGAACAAGAACGTCGAGCAGTACTTC. Translation: CASSQNKNVEQYF.

The rearrangement links TRBV28 to TRBJ2-7; 10 bases line up with TRBD1. The CDR3 covers 14 residues. Germline V gene data show CDR1 as MDHEN and CDR2 as SYDVKM. V lost 10 bases, J lost 9 bases, and 15 bases stayed unmatched. For the CDR3, the DNA is TGTGCCACGGGACCGGGACAGGGGTCCCGGGGGCAGTACTTC. It is translated as CATGPGQGSRGQYF.

This chain uses TRBV25-1 with TRBJ1-2, with D perhaps TRBD1 (6 bases). V lost 2 bases to trimming and J lost 8 bases, with 12 bases between them. CDR1 is MGHDK and CDR2 is SYGVNS in the germline V gene. This CDR3 is built from 13 residues. The CDR3 DNA sequence: TGTGCCAGCAGTGAAGAACAGGGCCGGGGCTACACCTTC. Residues: CASSEEQGRGYTF.

The chain has TRBV28 and TRBJ1-4, with D possibly TRBD1 on 6 matching bases. The CDR3 is made up of 16 amino acids. In germline, CDR1 is MDHEN, CDR2 SYDVKM. Between the trimmed V and J ends, which lost 2 bases and 6 bases, there was a span of 16 bases. CDR3 in DNA: TGTGCCAGCAGTTTACCGGGGACAAGTCGGCATGAAAAACTGTTTTTT. Residues: CASSLPGTSRHEKLFF.

The chain links TRBV2 to TRBJ1-5; D might be TRBD1 (6 bases). The CDR3 loop spans 14 amino acids. V lost 6 bases and J 5 bases, leaving 14 bases between the germline ends. CDR1 SNHLY and CDR2 FYNNEI come from the germline V gene. The CDR3: CASRGGAWDQPQHF. The CDR3 bases are TGTGCCAGCAGAGGGGGGGCGTGGGATCAGCCCCAGCATTTT.

The chain carries TRBV28 and TRBJ1-5, with D maybe TRBD1 (6 bases). The V end lost 6 bases, the J end lost 0 bases, and 9 bases lay between the germline ends. The CDR3 is 14 amino acids. Germline-derived CDR1 and CDR2 are MDHEN and SYDVKM. CDR3 nucleotides: TGTGCCAGCAGACAGGGACATAGCAATCAGCCCCAGCATTTT. Translated, it gives CASRQGHSNQPQHF.

The chain recombines TRBV14 with TRBJ2-1; D unclear. The CDR3 spans 17 residues. The V end lost 3 bases, the J end lost 5 bases, and 20 bases lay between the germline ends. Per the germline V gene, CDR1 is SGHDN and CDR2 is FVKESK. The CDR3 reads CASSHDSFRRVNNEQFF. The CDR3 coding sequence is TGTGCCAGCAGCCATGATTCTTTCCGACGGGTTAACAATGAGCAGTTCTTC.

The gene calls are TRBV5-6 and TRBJ2-7; D might be TRBD2 (6 bases). Germline CDR1 and CDR2: SGHDT and YYEEEE. The CDR3 extends over 12 amino acids. Trimming pared 7 bases from V and 0 bases from J, leaving 8 bases between. The CDR3 DNA reads as TGTGCCAGCTCCGGGGGCTCCTACGAGCAGTACTTC. This translates into CASSGGSYEQYF.

J is TRBJ2-1 and V is TRBV19; 10 bases match TRBD2. The germline V gene encodes CDR1 LNHDA and CDR2 SQIVND (reference sequence). The CDR3 has 14 residues. The V segment lost 3 bases and the J segment 9 bases; nucleotides outside the gene matches: 5. CDR3 sequence (DNA): TGTGCCAGTAGTATCGCTAGCGGGAGCGGTGAGCAGTTCTTC. Protein product: CASSIASGSGEQFF.

The chain joins TRBV6-1 to TRBJ2-4, with D perhaps TRBD1 (6 bases). This CDR3 region has 15 residues. Germline V gene sequence: CDR1 MNHNS, CDR2 SASEGT. Trimming removed 1 base at V and 3 bases at J, with 10 bases between. DNA for the CDR3: TGTGCCAGCAGTGAAGGACAGGCGGGCAAAAACATTCAGTACTTC. Translation: CASSEGQAGKNIQYF.

The chain carries TRBV6-4 and TRBJ2-2; 11 positions agree with TRBD1. The germline V gene has CDR1 MRHNA and CDR2 SNTAGT. The CDR3 length is 15 residues. With V trimmed by 6 bases and J by 2 bases, 2 bases remained unmatched. Here the CDR3 DNA reads TGTGCCAGCAGCCGGACAGGGGGCAACACCGGGGAGCTGTTTTTT. Protein sequence: CASSRTGGNTGELFF.